This entry lists 29 T cell receptor beta chains sequenced from one sample in a study of blood T cell repertoires in COVID-19. Produced via immunoSEQ multiplex PCR; TCRdb's table is partial and in-frame only. The sample gives under 150,000 clones, around 83% of which show up once; 4.5% to 6% is in the top ten. Sequencing was carried out using PBMCs or T cells enriched from blood (not recorded which). These receptors were obtained from a woman in her forties or fifties who had been exposed to COVID-19.

This clone showed up just a few times. This chain connects TRBV19 to TRBJ1-6, with D maybe TRBD1 (6 bases). V lost 9 bases and J lost 2, with 20 bases in between. In germline, CDR1 is LNHDA, CDR2 SQIVND (reference sequence). The length of the CDR3 is 17 residues. Here the CDR3 reads CARKSRGQVTYNSPLHF. Written as DNA, the CDR3 is TGTGCCAGGAAAAGCAGGGGACAAGTAACCTATAATTCACCCCTCCACTTT.

The chain's CDR3 is CASSATGTAANYGYTF. CDR3 nucleotides: TGTGCCAGCAGCGCAACCGGGACAGCCGCTAACTATGGCTACACCTTC. This chain uses TRBV5-6 with TRBJ1-2; 7 nucleotides line up with TRBD1. Losses at the gene ends were 4 bases for V and 0 bases for J; bases not matched to a gene: 9. Germline V gives CDR1 SGHDT, CDR2 YYEEEE. This CDR3 contains 16 residues.

The genes are TRBV10-2 and TRBJ1-6, with 8 nucleotides matching TRBD1. The CDR3 sequence is 14 residues long. Looked up from germline, CDR1 is WSHSY and CDR2 is SAAADI. V gave up 5 bases and J gave up 7 bases; unmatched junction bases: 4. The CDR3 sequence is CASSPGQGNSPLHF. The CDR3 coding sequence is TGCGCCAGCAGTCCTGGACAGGGAAATTCACCCCTCCACTTT.

The V and J genes are TRBV18 and TRBJ2-7; maybe TRBD1 (6 bases). Germline lookup yields CDR1 KGHSH and CDR2 LQKENI. The CDR3 runs 13 residues. Trimming left V 3 bases short and J 7 bases short, with 13 bases between. CDR3 protein: CASSPGALGEQYF. Written as DNA, the CDR3 is TGTGCCAGCTCACCGGGGGCCTTGGGAGAGCAGTACTTC.

A word on this clone: It may be a read error: a sequence one base away is much more abundant. This sequence joins TRBV5-1 and TRBJ1-2; 8 bases map to TRBD1. Trimming cost V 4 bases and J 3 bases; bases outside gene matches: 2. This CDR3 has 13 residues. CDR1 and CDR2 (germline): SGHRS, YFSETQ. The CDR3 coding sequence is TGCGCCAGCAGCCCACAGGGGGACTATGGCTACACCTTC. It is translated as CASSPQGDYGYTF. Combining the CDR3 with reference TRBV5-1 and TRBJ1-2 gives the whole variable domain KAGVTQTPRYLIKTRGQQVTLSCSPISGHRSVSWYQQTPGQGLQFLFEYFSETQRNKGNFPGRFSGRQFSNSRSEMNVSTLELGDSALYLCASSPQGDYGYTFGSGTRLTVV.

V and J are TRBV13 and TRBJ1-2; possibly TRBD1 for D (5 bases). V was shortened by 0 bases and J by 3 bases, with 5 bases between the two germline ends. CDR1 and CDR2 from the germline V gene are PRHDT and FYEKMQ (reference sequence). This CDR3 comprises 13 residues. The CDR3 loop is CASSLGTDYGYTF. The CDR3 nucleotides read TGTGCCAGCAGCTTAGGGACAGACTATGGCTACACCTTC. The variable domain in full, with the rest retrieved from reference TRBV13 and TRBJ1-2, is AAGVIQSPRHLIKEKRETATLKCYPIPRHDTVYWYQQGPGQDPQFLISFYEKMQSDKGSIPDRFSAQQFSDYHSELNMSSLELGDSALYFCASSLGTDYGYTFGSGTRLTVV.

The chain recombines TRBV7-9 with TRBJ1-4; D gene ambiguous. V lost 2 bases, J lost 3 bases, and 10 bases lay in between. From germline, CDR1 is SEHNR and CDR2 FQNEAQ (reference sequence). CDR3 length equals 15 residues. The CDR3 DNA reads as TGTGCCAGCAGCTTAAGGCGGGAAGCTAATGAAAAACTGTTTTTT. It translates to CASSLRREANEKLFF.

This rearrangement joins TRBV5-1 to TRBJ2-5; D is undetermined. The CDR3 is 14 residues long. Trimming cost V 0 bases and J 4 bases, with 10 bases left between them. Germline CDR1 reads SGHRS; CDR2 reads YFSETQ. CDR3 protein: CASSLGLGGETQYF. The CDR3 bases are TGCGCCAGCAGCTTGGGACTCGGCGGAGAGACCCAGTACTTC.

The chain has TRBV4-3 and TRBJ2-7; possible D gene TRBD1, 6 bases. Germline V CDR1 and CDR2: LGHNA, YSLEER. Trimming shortened V by 1 base and J by 7 bases, and 14 bases separated the two germline ends. The CDR3 runs to 14 residues. The CDR3 protein is CASSQGPQGREQYF. CDR3 DNA: TGCGCCAGCAGCCAAGGGCCCCAGGGGCGGGAGCAGTACTTC.

The chain recombines TRBV11-2 with TRBJ2-2; 7 bases line up with TRBD2. The V segment lost 1 base and the J segment 5 bases; nucleotides outside the gene matches: 16. The CDR3 is made up of 19 amino acids. Germline CDR1 reads SGHAT; CDR2 reads FQNNGV. The CDR3 region has the DNA TGTGCCAGCAGCTTAGGGGGCCCAATGGGACTACTGCGGACCGGGGAGCTGTTTTTT. It specifies CASSLGGPMGLLRTGELFF.

The chain employs TRBV11-3 and TRBJ1-5; 11 bases align to TRBD1. With 4 bases clipped from V and 0 bases from J, the junction kept 11 bases outside the gene matches. From germline, CDR1 is SGHNT and CDR2 YENEEA. This CDR3 has 19 amino acids. CDR3 DNA: TGTGCCAGCAGCTACGGGACAGGGGGGGGAGATTATAGCAATCAGCCCCAGCATTTT. Residues: CASSYGTGGGDYSNQPQHF. Together with reference TRBV11-3 and TRBJ1-5, the CDR3 gives the full variable domain: EAGVVQSPRYKIIEKKQPVAFWCNPISGHNTLYWYLQNLGQGPELLIRYENEEAVDDSQLPKDRFSAERLKGVDSTLKIQPAELGDSAVYLCASSYGTGGGDYSNQPQHFGDGTRLSIL.

The V and J genes are TRBV5-1 and TRBJ1-1; 7 positions match TRBD1. With V trimmed by 4 bases and J by 0 bases, 3 bases remained unmatched. Germline lookup yields CDR1 SGHRS and CDR2 YFSETQ. CDR3 length: 14 amino acids. CDR3 coding DNA: TGCGCCAGCAGCCAAAGGGGGCTGAACACTGAAGCTTTCTTT. Encoded protein: CASSQRGLNTEAFF.

The J gene is TRBJ1-4, the V gene TRBV19, with D perhaps matching TRBD1 (6 bases). Germline V gives CDR1 LNHDA, CDR2 SQIVND (reference sequence). CDR3 size: 14 residues. Trimming stripped 7 bases from V and 1 base from J, with 10 bases between. Here the CDR3 DNA reads TGTGCCAGTAACCAGGGGATAACTAATGAAAAACTGTTTTTT. Translation gives CASNQGITNEKLFF.

This sequence joins TRBV19 and TRBJ2-7; 10 nucleotides line up with TRBD1. The CDR3 runs 14 residues. The V gene end was trimmed by 5 bases and the J gene end by 0 bases; junction bases not matched to a gene: 1. Germline assignment: CDR1 LNHDA and CDR2 SQIVND (reference sequence). CDR3 sequence (DNA): TGTGCCAGTAGTCGACAGGGGGCCTCCTACGAGCAGTACTTC. Translating it yields CASSRQGASYEQYF.

This sequence joins TRBV30 and TRBJ1-4; 7 bases match TRBD1. This CDR3 contains 15 residues. Germline lookup yields CDR1 GTSNPN and CDR2 SVGIG (reference sequence). Trimming removed 2 bases from V and 0 bases from J; junction bases left unmatched: 3. CDR3 amino acids: CAWSWGQTTNEKLFF. In nucleotides, the CDR3 is TGTGCCTGGAGTTGGGGACAGACAACTAATGAAAAACTGTTTTTT.

The gene calls are TRBV19 and TRBJ1-6, with D unresolved. Germline values: CDR1 LNHDA, CDR2 SQIVND (reference sequence). The CDR3 loop spans 14 amino acids. Trimming removed 11 bases at V and 0 bases at J, with 11 bases between. CDR3 residues: CAPLTNSYNSPLHF. The CDR3 region has the DNA TGTGCCCCCCTGACAAACTCCTATAATTCACCCCTCCACTTT. Variable domain in full (rest from reference TRBV19 and TRBJ1-6): DGGITQSPKYLFRKEGQNVTLSCEQNLNHDAMYWYRQDPGQGLRLIYYSQIVNDFQKGDIAEGYSVSREKKESFPLTVTSAQKNPTAFYLCAPLTNSYNSPLHFGNGTRLTVT.

The chain combines TRBV6-2 or TRBV6-3 with TRBJ2-5; 8 positions match TRBD2. CDR1 is MNHEY, CDR2 SVGEGT, per germline. Unmatched junction bases numbered 7, after V lost 4 bases and J lost 0 bases. The CDR3 has 16 residues. The chain's CDR3 is CASSSSGTRYQETQYF. In DNA form, the CDR3 reads TGTGCCAGCAGTTCCTCCGGGACTAGGTACCAAGAGACCCAGTACTTC.

The chain couples TRBV2 to TRBJ1-4; tentative D call: TRBD1 (6 bases). CDR1 and CDR2 from the germline V gene are SNHLY and FYNNEI. The CDR3 consists of 13 residues. V lost 5 bases and J 5 bases, leaving 9 bases between the germline ends. The CDR3 here is CASSRDTNEKLFF. As DNA, the CDR3 is TGTGCCAGCAGTAGGGACACCAATGAAAAACTGTTTTTT.

The V and J genes are TRBV6-5 and TRBJ2-7; 7 bases align to TRBD1. CDR1 MNHEY and CDR2 SVGAGI come from the germline V gene. The CDR3 totals 15 residues. The J segment lost 0 bases and the V segment lost 5 bases, leaving 7 bases of the junction unmatched. CDR3 in DNA: TGTGCCAGCAGTCGGGGACAGAGCCCCTCCTACGAGCAGTACTTC. Translated: CASSRGQSPSYEQYF.

This clone was found a few times. The rearrangement links TRBV4-2 to TRBJ1-5; D call uncertain. This CDR3 is 15 amino acids long. V lost 0 bases to trimming and J lost 3 bases, with 9 bases between them. From germline, CDR1 is LGHNA and CDR2 YNFKEQ. This CDR3 reads CASSQEAGVNQPQHF. The CDR3 DNA follows: TGTGCCAGCAGCCAAGAAGCGGGCGTCAATCAGCCCCAGCATTTT.

V and J are TRBV6-1 and TRBJ2-7; D not resolved. This CDR3 comprises 11 residues. V gave up 0 bases and J gave up 7 bases, with 4 bases separating them. Germline values: CDR1 MNHNS, CDR2 SASEGT. For the CDR3, the DNA is TGTGCCAGCAGTGAAGCCAGGGAGCAGTACTTC. Its protein is CASSEAREQYF.

The chain combines TRBV5-4 with TRBJ2-5, with D possibly TRBD2 on 6 matching bases. Germline CDR1 and CDR2: SGHNT and YYREEE (reference sequence). With 0 bases removed from V and 5 bases from J, the gap between germline ends came to 11 bases. The CDR3 extends over 14 amino acids. CDR3 bases: TGTGCCAGCAGCTTGGTGGCGGGAACGGAGACCCAGTACTTC. It translates to CASSLVAGTETQYF.

V gene TRBV4-1 combines with J gene TRBJ2-5; D gene uncertain. The length of the CDR3 is 13 residues. Germline assignment: CDR1 MGHRA and CDR2 YSYEKL. V lost 4 bases and J 5 bases, leaving 11 bases between the germline ends. The CDR3 sequence is CASSRGHLETQYF. The CDR3 nucleotides are TGCGCCAGCAGCCGAGGTCACTTGGAGACCCAGTACTTC.

This chain connects TRBV4-1 to TRBJ1-4; tentative D call: TRBD1 (5 bases). The CDR3 loop spans 16 amino acids. The V gene lost 0 bases and the J gene lost 6 bases, with 14 bases spanning the gap. Germline assignment: CDR1 MGHRA and CDR2 YSYEKL. CDR3 nucleotides: TGCGCCAGCAGCCAAGAGTTACTGGCGGGGGATGAAAAACTGTTTTTT. This gives the protein CASSQELLAGDEKLFF.

The count of this clone is one. The genes are TRBV5-1 and TRBJ2-6, with TRBD1 as a possible D gene (5 bases). Germline lookup yields CDR1 SGHRS and CDR2 YFSETQ. V lost 1 base to trimming and J lost 4 bases, with 12 bases between them. There are 16 residues in the CDR3. The CDR3 bases are TGCGCCAGCAGCTTGCAGGGTGGAGCGGGGGCCAACGTCCTGACTTTC. Translating gives CASSLQGGAGANVLTF.

V usage is TRBV3-1 (or the pseudogene TRBV3-2) and J usage is TRBJ1-6, with 8 bases matching TRBD1. The CDR3 has 19 residues. Looked up from germline, CDR1 is LGHDT and CDR2 is YNNKEL (reference sequence). The J segment lost 0 bases and the V segment lost 4 bases, leaving 11 bases of the junction unmatched. CDR3 sequence (DNA): TGTGCCAGCAGCCCCATCAGGGGGCGCGGGAGCTCCTATAATTCACCCCTCCACTTT. It encodes CASSPIRGRGSSYNSPLHF.

The rearrangement joins TRBV27 to TRBJ2-2; 7 bases align to TRBD2. CDR1 MNHEY and CDR2 SMNVEV come from the germline V gene (reference sequence). The trim removed 0 bases at V and 1 base at J, leaving 8 bases unmatched. There are 18 residues in the CDR3. CDR3: CASSLSIHASGNTGELFF. CDR3 bases: TGTGCCAGCAGTTTATCCATACATGCTAGCGGGAACACCGGGGAGCTGTTTTTT.

V usage is TRBV6-2 or TRBV6-3 and J usage is TRBJ2-7; D perhaps matches TRBD1 (6 bases). Germline V CDR1 and CDR2: MNHEY, SVGEGT. V lost 2 bases and J 5 bases, leaving 13 bases between the germline ends. The CDR3 totals 14 residues. Here the CDR3 DNA reads TGTGCCAGCAGTTACGGAACAGGGTGGAACGAGCAGTACTTC. Translated, it gives CASSYGTGWNEQYF.

In nucleotides, the CDR3 is TGCGCCAGCAGCTCGGACCGGATACAGGGGGACACTGAAGCTTTCTTT. It translates to CASSSDRIQGDTEAFF. The gene calls are TRBV10-1 and TRBJ1-1; 8 nucleotides agree with TRBD1. CDR1 and CDR2 from the germline V gene are WNHNN and SYGVQD (reference sequence). V was clipped by 6 bases and J by 3 bases; unmatched bases: 12. The CDR3 runs 16 residues.